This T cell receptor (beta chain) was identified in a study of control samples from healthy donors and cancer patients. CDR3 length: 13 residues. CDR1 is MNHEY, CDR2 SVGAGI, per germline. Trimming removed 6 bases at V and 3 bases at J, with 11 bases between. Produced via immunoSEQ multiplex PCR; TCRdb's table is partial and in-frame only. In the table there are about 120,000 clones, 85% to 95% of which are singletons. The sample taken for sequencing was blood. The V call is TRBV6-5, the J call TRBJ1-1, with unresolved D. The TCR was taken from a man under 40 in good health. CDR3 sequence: CASSPRSDTEAFF. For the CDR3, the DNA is TGTGCCAGCAGCCCCCGTTCGGACACTGAAGCTTTCTTT.